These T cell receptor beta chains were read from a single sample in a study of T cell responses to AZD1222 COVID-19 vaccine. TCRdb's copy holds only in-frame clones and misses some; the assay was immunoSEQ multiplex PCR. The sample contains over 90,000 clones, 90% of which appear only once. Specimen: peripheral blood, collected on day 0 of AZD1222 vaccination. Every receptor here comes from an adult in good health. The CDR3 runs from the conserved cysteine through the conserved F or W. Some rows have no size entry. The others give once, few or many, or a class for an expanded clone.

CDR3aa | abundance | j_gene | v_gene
CASSPAGGRYEQYF | . | TRBJ2-7 | TRBV13
CASSPPSGGGSETQYF | few | TRBJ2-5 | TRBV7-9
CASSSSSGGDIPHQQFF | . | TRBJ2-1 | TRBV7-8
CASSEAFGTAEKLFF | . | TRBJ1-4 | TRBV6-1
CSAWDSYEQYF | . | TRBJ2-7 | TRBV20-1
CASSFLPTGERAHTQYF | once | TRBJ2-3 | TRBV27
CASSLDGGSWNEQFF | . | TRBJ2-1 | TRBV7-2
CASSLTQAGRGENRVYEQYF | . | TRBJ2-7 | TRBV27
CASSPLRELFF | . | TRBJ1-4 | TRBV28
CASSYWRFYGYTF | . | TRBJ1-2 | TRBV6-5
CASSLGGPSEQFF | . | TRBJ2-1 | TRBV6-2/TRBV6-3
CASSRGQGSSYEQYF | . | TRBJ2-7 | TRBV7-8
CASSTGTGAFF | . | TRBJ1-1 | TRBV6-2/TRBV6-3
CASSFSGGAVQETQYF | . | TRBJ2-5 | TRBV5-1
CASSIKQADYGYTF | . | TRBJ1-2 | TRBV19
CASSLGPGGAETQYF | once | TRBJ2-5 | TRBV5-1
CAWSPYTEAFF | . | TRBJ1-1 | TRBV30
CASSEALSGDLSGEQYF | . | TRBJ2-7 | TRBV2
CASSLFHEQYF | . | TRBJ2-7 | TRBV5-1
CASSPGTVETQYF | . | TRBJ2-5 | TRBV12-3/TRBV12-4
CASSLLRRSNQPQHF | . | TRBJ1-5 | TRBV28
CATSRDRGGGGYTF | . | TRBJ1-2 | TRBV15
CASSLVASGGYNEQFF | . | TRBJ2-1 | TRBV5-4
CASGLSGNTIYF | . | TRBJ1-3 | TRBV19
CAISSGGAGTDTQYF | . | TRBJ2-3 | TRBV10-3
CASSPYVGSRPNTGELFF | . | TRBJ2-2 | TRBV6-6
CASSPTRDRMYGYTF | . | TRBJ1-2 | TRBV6-5
CASSEGGGNTEAFF | . | TRBJ1-1 | TRBV10-1
CASSPGTRRTYEQYF | few | TRBJ2-7 | TRBV7-2
CASSPRTADLNTEAFF | once | TRBJ1-1 | TRBV18
CASSYSGRSNQPQHF | . | TRBJ1-5 | TRBV6-2/TRBV6-3